This entry lists 2 T cell receptor beta chains sequenced from one sample in a study of blood T cell repertoires in COVID-19. The method was immunoSEQ multiplex PCR; TCRdb's version includes in-frame clones alone and lacks a portion of them. The data hold over 70,000 clones, with over 75% observed a single time. Sequences were obtained from peripheral blood. Receptors originate from a man in his sixties or seventies with acute or convalescent COVID-19.

The chain carries TRBV6-1 and TRBJ1-5; D is unclear. CDR3 length: 14 amino acids. Between the trimmed V and J ends, which lost 2 bases and 5 bases, there was a span of 10 bases. Germline assignment: CDR1 MNHNS and CDR2 SASEGT. In nucleotides, the CDR3 is TGTGCCAGCAGTGAAAACAGTCCACATCAGCCCCAGCATTTT. Translating gives CASSENSPHQPQHF.

This sequence joins TRBV3-1 (or the pseudogene TRBV3-2) and TRBJ2-3; a weak D match, TRBD2 (6 bases). V dropped 7 bases and J dropped 2 bases, with 16 bases sitting between them. CDR3 size: 15 residues. CDR1 is LGHDT, CDR2 YNNKEL, per germline (reference sequence). The CDR3 is CASTPGTSYTDTQYF. In DNA, the CDR3 is TGTGCCAGCACCCCCGGGACTTCATACACAGATACGCAGTATTTT.